Listed here are 26 T cell receptor beta chains from one sample, sequenced in a study of shared clonotypes between healthy human individuals. This table comes from immunoSEQ multiplex PCR, and its TCRdb copy is limited to in-frame clones, with some not included. In the table there are about 2.1 million clones, 93% of which are singletons. CD45RO negativity and positive selection for CCR7 defined naive CD8 cells, a population that excluded terminally differentiated effector memory CD45RA+ cells. The sequenced sample consisted of naive CD8+ T cells from PBMCs. The receptors stem from a man aged 18 to 29 in good health. Some clones in this sample may be carry-over from other donors' samples.

In its sample, this clone was seen a few times. Other DNA sequences of this sample code for an identical CDR3. The V and J genes are TRBV9 and TRBJ1-1; the D is unclear. Germline V gene lookup returns CDR1 SGDLS and CDR2 YYNGEE. The CDR3 extends over 14 amino acids. V lost 4 bases to trimming and J lost 2 bases, with 12 bases between them. The CDR3 DNA reads TGTGCCAGCAGCCCCCGGACGGTCAACACTGAAGCTTTCTTT. Translation gives CASSPRTVNTEAFF.

This chain joins TRBV28 and TRBJ1-5, with TRBD1 matching 10 bases. The ends lost 6 bases at V and 2 bases at J; junction bases unmatched: 10. CDR1 and CDR2 (germline): MDHEN, SYDVKM. CDR3 length equals 17 residues. CDR3 nucleotide sequence: TGTGCCAGCAGCCTGGGACAGGGGTGGATTGGCAATCAGCCCCAGCATTTT. Residues: CASSLGQGWIGNQPQHF.

This clone was seen more than once but under ten times. The gene calls are TRBV27 and TRBJ1-1, with D unresolved. Trimming pared 11 bases from V and 8 bases from J, leaving 15 bases between. This CDR3 region has 11 residues. Germline CDR1 MNHEY, CDR2 SMNVEV (reference sequence). In nucleotides, the CDR3 is TGTGCCTCCGCCGTGGGAACCGAAGCTTTCTTT. Translated, it gives CASAVGTEAFF.

A word on this clone: This same CDR3 is encoded by further DNA sequences in the sample. In DNA form, the CDR3 reads TGTGCCAGCAGTTTAGGCAGGGTGTACGAGCAGTACTTC. Translated: CASSLGRVYEQYF. The chain has TRBV27 and TRBJ2-7, with D perhaps TRBD1 (5 bases). Per germline, CDR1 MNHEY and CDR2 SMNVEV (reference sequence). V dropped 2 bases and J dropped 4 bases, with 9 bases sitting between them. This CDR3 contains 13 residues.

This chain uses TRBV7-9 with TRBJ1-4, with a tentative D call TRBD1 (5 bases). The CDR3 sequence is 15 residues long. Germline V lookup: CDR1 SEHNR, CDR2 FQNEAQ (reference sequence). V was trimmed by 4 bases and J by 5 bases, leaving 14 bases between them. CDR3 amino acids: CASSSRDGRNEKLFF. DNA of the CDR3: TGTGCCAGCAGCTCAAGGGACGGAAGAAATGAAAAACTGTTTTTT.

The chain combines TRBV11-2 with TRBJ2-2; tentatively, D is TRBD1 or TRBD2 (5 bases each). Germline V lookup: CDR1 SGHAT, CDR2 FQNNGV. The CDR3 is 15 amino acids. The ends were cut back, 6 bases at V and 8 bases at J, with 19 bases in the middle. The CDR3 is CASRPGAGSLGELFF. As DNA, the CDR3 is TGTGCCAGCAGACCCGGGGCCGGTTCTTTGGGGGAGCTGTTTTTT.

The chain combines TRBV28 with TRBJ2-2; no reliable D call. The ends were cut back, 3 bases at V and 3 bases at J, with 5 bases in the middle. The CDR3 is 13 amino acids. The germline gives CDR1 MDHEN, CDR2 SYDVKM. This CDR3 reads CASSFLDTGELFF. The CDR3, as DNA: TGTGCCAGCAGTTTCCTGGACACCGGGGAGCTGTTTTTT. Supplemented by reference TRBV28 and TRBJ2-2, the full variable domain reads DVKVTQSSRYLVKRTGEKVFLECVQDMDHENMFWYRQDPGLGLRLIYFSYDVKMKEKGDIPEGYSVSREKKERFSLILESASTNQTSMYLCASSFLDTGELFFGEGSRLTVL.

The rearrangement joins TRBV27 to TRBJ2-7, with 7 bases lining up with TRBD2. The germline V gene encodes CDR1 MNHEY and CDR2 SMNVEV (reference sequence). The CDR3 loop spans 14 amino acids. The V and J ends lost 4 bases and 1 base, in that order; junction bases with no gene match: 4. The CDR3 DNA sequence: TGTGCCAGCAGTTGGGGGGGGAAATCCTACGAGCAGTACTTC. Translated: CASSWGGKSYEQYF.

This clone has only a few counts. The V call is TRBV28, the J call TRBJ2-1; D uncertain. V lost 7 bases to trimming and J lost 0 bases, with 13 bases between them. Germline values: CDR1 MDHEN, CDR2 SYDVKM. The CDR3 contains 15 residues. CDR3 loop: CASTSDVSSYNEQFF. The CDR3 coding sequence is TGTGCCAGCACCTCTGACGTCAGCTCCTACAATGAGCAGTTCTTC.

V is TRBV27 and J is TRBJ1-5; TRBD1 matches at 11 bases. The CDR3 is 18 residues long. The junction had 13 bases not matched to a gene; V was cut back by 5 bases and J by 4 bases. The germline gives CDR1 MNHEY, CDR2 SMNVEV (reference sequence). The CDR3 sequence: CASSSLGTGGVENQPQHF. The CDR3 DNA reads as TGTGCCAGCAGTAGCCTAGGGACAGGGGGTGTTGAGAATCAGCCCCAGCATTTT.

The rearrangement uses TRBV28 and TRBJ1-5, with D tentatively TRBD1 (6 bases). The V gene lost 3 bases and the J gene lost 5 bases, with 14 bases spanning the gap. From germline, CDR1 is MDHEN and CDR2 SYDVKM. The CDR3 has 15 amino acids. CDR3 sequence (DNA): TGTGCCAGCAGTTTTAGCATGGGGGGCGATCAGCCCCAGCATTTT. This encodes CASSFSMGGDQPQHF.

This clone has a single count. The chain links TRBV19 to TRBJ1-5, with TRBD1 matching over 8 bases. V dropped 4 bases and J dropped 1; count of bases not matched to a gene: 3. Germline values: CDR1 LNHDA, CDR2 SQIVND (reference sequence). This CDR3 region has 15 residues. The CDR3 sequence: CASSTTGESNQPQHF. CDR3 DNA sequence: TGTGCCAGTAGTACGACAGGGGAGAGCAATCAGCCCCAGCATTTT.

The rearrangement joins TRBV9 to TRBJ2-2; D ambiguous. The CDR3 covers 17 residues. V lost 4 bases and J 7 bases, leaving 23 bases between the germline ends. The germline gives CDR1 SGDLS, CDR2 YYNGEE. The CDR3 reads CASSPQAHPSGYGELFF. CDR3 coding DNA: TGTGCCAGCAGCCCTCAGGCCCACCCATCCGGATACGGGGAGCTGTTTTTT.

The gene calls are TRBV7-9 and TRBJ2-3; 8 bases fit TRBD2. Germline V gene sequence: CDR1 SEHNR, CDR2 FQNEAQ (reference sequence). J lost 5 bases, V lost 0 bases, and 4 bases had no gene match. The CDR3 extends over 15 amino acids. The CDR3 sequence is CASSLAYTSGDTQYF. In DNA form, the CDR3 reads TGTGCCAGCAGCTTAGCATATACTAGCGGAGATACGCAGTATTTT.

The CDR3 sequence is CASGTGNTEAFF. The CDR3 region has the DNA TGTGCCAGCGGAACAGGGAACACTGAAGCTTTCTTT. The chain employs TRBV19 and TRBJ1-1; TRBD1 is a possible D gene (5 bases). The V gene's germline CDR1 is LNHDA and CDR2 SQIVND (reference sequence). V gave up 9 bases and J gave up 1 base, with 9 bases separating them. The CDR3 totals 12 residues.

V is TRBV11-2 and J is TRBJ2-2; perhaps TRBD2 as D (6 bases). The CDR3 is 17 amino acids. Trimming removed 5 bases at V and 3 bases at J, with 19 bases between. Germline lookup yields CDR1 SGHAT and CDR2 FQNNGV. The DNA of the CDR3 is TGTGCCAGCAGCCCGTGGATTAGCGGCCCCGACACCGGGGAGCTGTTTTTT. Residues: CASSPWISGPDTGELFF.

V usage is TRBV4-3 and J usage is TRBJ2-7; TRBD2 matches 11 bases. V lost 0 bases to trimming and J lost 9 bases; unmatched junction nucleotides: 13. Germline CDR1 reads LGHNA; CDR2 reads YSLEER. The CDR3 runs to 17 residues. The CDR3 region is CASSQDPGLADPRGQYF. CDR3 bases: TGCGCCAGCAGCCAAGATCCGGGACTAGCGGATCCTCGGGGGCAGTACTTC.

This clone appeared once. DNA for the CDR3: TGTGCCAGCAGTTTACATGGCGGACGTGAAGCTTTCTTT. Translated: CASSLHGGREAFF. The chain is built from TRBV28 and TRBJ1-1, with D uncertain. Deletions cut 2 bases from V and 7 bases from J, with 11 bases between. The germline V gene has CDR1 MDHEN and CDR2 SYDVKM. The CDR3 loop spans 13 amino acids.

This chain joins TRBV5-4 and TRBJ1-2, with D unclear. V was shortened by 1 base and J by 2 bases, with 15 bases between the two germline ends. This CDR3 contains 16 residues. The germline gives CDR1 SGHNT, CDR2 YYREEE (reference sequence). The DNA for the CDR3 is TGTGCCAGCAGCTTGAAGGCCCCCCTTTTGAACTATGGCTACACCTTC. Its translation is CASSLKAPLLNYGYTF.

The V gene is TRBV7-3, the J gene TRBJ2-1; either TRBD1 or TRBD2 may fit D (5 bases each). V was trimmed by 2 bases and J by 10 bases, leaving 12 bases between them. CDR3 length equals 13 residues. Germline V gives CDR1 SGHTA, CDR2 FQGTGA. CDR3 DNA: TGTGCCAGCAGCTTATCGTCGGGGACGGAGCAGTTCTTC. This gives the protein CASSLSSGTEQFF. The whole variable domain, filled in from reference TRBV7-3 and TRBJ2-1, reads GAGVSQTPSNKVTEKGKYVELRCDPISGHTALYWYRQSLGQGPEFLIYFQGTGAADDSGLPNDRFFAVRPEGSVSTLKIQRTERGDSAVYLCASSLSSGTEQFFGPGTRLTVL.

Worth noting for this clone: The same CDR3 is also encoded by other DNA sequences in this sample. The chain joins TRBV5-8 to TRBJ2-7; a weak D match, TRBD1 (7 bases). Looked up from germline, CDR1 is SGHTS and CDR2 is YDEGEE. There are 15 residues in the CDR3. The V gene lost 4 bases and the J gene lost 3 bases, with 17 bases spanning the gap. The CDR3 protein is CASSLGDREVYEQYF. CDR3 coding DNA: TGTGCCAGCAGCCTCGGCGACAGGGAGGTCTACGAGCAGTACTTC.

This clone was seen only once. Here the CDR3 reads CASSETGLKPQHF. The CDR3 nucleotides are TGTGCCAGCAGTGAGACAGGTCTAAAACCCCAGCATTTT. This chain uses TRBV28 with TRBJ1-5, with TRBD1 as a possible D gene (6 bases). This CDR3 spans 13 amino acids. CDR1 is MDHEN, CDR2 SYDVKM, per germline. Trimming removed 5 bases at V and 10 bases at J, with 15 bases between.

The genes are TRBV4-1 and TRBJ2-7, with TRBD2 identical over 10 bases. The germline V gene encodes CDR1 MGHRA and CDR2 YSYEKL. Trimming removed 1 base from V and 7 bases from J; junction bases left unmatched: 10. The CDR3 runs 16 residues. CDR3 protein: CASSQAGLAGAGEQYF. The DNA for the CDR3 is TGCGCCAGCAGCCAAGCCGGGCTAGCGGGAGCAGGGGAGCAGTACTTC.

This chain links TRBV11-2 with TRBJ2-1, with 7 bases matching TRBD2. V was pared by 0 bases and J by 1 base, with 6 bases of the junction left unmatched. Germline loops: CDR1 SGHAT, CDR2 FQNNGV. The CDR3 consists of 17 residues. CDR3: CASSLEGSSGSYNEQFF. The CDR3 bases are TGTGCCAGCAGCTTAGAAGGAAGTAGCGGGTCCTACAATGAGCAGTTCTTC.

V gene TRBV9 combines with J gene TRBJ2-1, with a possible D match to TRBD1 (6 bases). V lost 5 bases and J 11 bases, leaving 29 bases between the germline ends. In germline, CDR1 is SGDLS, CDR2 YYNGEE. The CDR3 totals 17 residues. The CDR3 bases are TGTGCCAGCAGTCAGGGGCCACAGGGCATCCATACAATGAAGCAGTTCTTC. Its translation is CASSQGPQGIHTMKQFF. Variable domain in full (rest from reference TRBV9 and TRBJ2-1): DSGVTQTPKHLITATGQRVTLRCSPRSGDLSVYWYQQSLDQGLQFLIQYYNGEERAKGNILERFSAQQFPDLHSELNLSSLELGDSALYFCASSQGPQGIHTMKQFFGPGTRLTVL.

The genes are TRBV9 and TRBJ2-1; 10 bases match TRBD2. CDR1 SGDLS and CDR2 YYNGEE come from the germline V gene. The CDR3 spans 15 residues. The trim removed 0 bases at V and 4 bases at J, leaving 1 base unmatched. The CDR3 nucleotides read TGTGCCAGCAGCGTAGGTAGCGGGAGGTACAATGAGCAGTTCTTC. Translating gives CASSVGSGRYNEQFF. The full variable domain, in which reference TRBV9 and TRBJ2-1 provide the parts outside the CDR3, is DSGVTQTPKHLITATGQRVTLRCSPRSGDLSVYWYQQSLDQGLQFLIQYYNGEERAKGNILERFSAQQFPDLHSELNLSSLELGDSALYFCASSVGSGRYNEQFFGPGTRLTVL.